Below, 21 T cell receptor beta chains from the same sample are listed, as sequenced in a study of cytomegalovirus exposure and HLA in healthy donors. Use of 60 Vbeta and 13 Jbeta primers characterized the PCR. The assay was immunoSEQ multiplex PCR, and TCRdb's table has in-frame clones only and misses some. In the table there are 150,000 to 200,000 clones, roughly four fifths of which are singletons. The material sequenced was PBMCs. The receptors originated from a man aged 18 to 35 in good health and CMV-seronegative.

The genes are TRBV9 and TRBJ2-7, with 7 positions matching TRBD2. Trimming cost V 4 bases and J 2 bases; bases outside gene matches: 6. The CDR3 is 14 amino acids. Germline-derived CDR1 and CDR2 are SGDLS and YYNGEE. In DNA, the CDR3 is TGTGCCAGCAGCACCTTAGCGGGCACCTACGAGCAGTACTTC. As protein: CASSTLAGTYEQYF.

This clone was detected a few times. The chain has TRBV27 and TRBJ2-7, with 7 bases fitting TRBD2. CDR1 MNHEY and CDR2 SMNVEV come from the germline V gene (reference sequence). Trimming at V came to 3 bases and at J to 2 bases, leaving 7 bases not matched to a gene. The CDR3 has 15 residues. CDR3 protein: CASSFQGGIPYEQYF. Written as DNA, the CDR3 is TGTGCCAGCAGTTTTCAGGGAGGGATCCCCTACGAGCAGTACTTC.

J is TRBJ2-2 and V is TRBV9, with D perhaps TRBD2 (5 bases). Germline V gene data show CDR1 as SGDLS and CDR2 as YYNGEE. V lost 4 bases to trimming and J lost 0 bases, with 13 bases between them. CDR3 length: 16 amino acids. The CDR3 here is CASSPDSRANTGELFF. The CDR3 nucleotides are TGTGCCAGCAGCCCCGATTCGCGGGCGAACACCGGGGAGCTGTTTTTT.

The V gene is TRBV19, the J gene TRBJ2-1; a possible D gene is TRBD1 (6 bases). Germline V gene data show CDR1 as LNHDA and CDR2 as SQIVND (reference sequence). The CDR3 is 16 residues long. V lost 6 bases, J lost 4 bases, and 19 bases lay in between. The CDR3 loop reads CASRRIPAGVYNEQFF. CDR3 in DNA: TGTGCCAGTAGAAGAATACCGGCAGGGGTATACAATGAGCAGTTCTTC.

This chain connects TRBV6-1 to TRBJ2-7, with TRBD2 identical over 10 bases. CDR1 MNHNS and CDR2 SASEGT come from the germline V gene. Trimming at V came to 8 bases and at J to 0 bases, leaving 7 bases not matched to a gene. There are 15 residues in the CDR3. The CDR3 region has the DNA TGTGCCAGCGGACCTGGACTAGCGGCCTCCTACGAGCAGTACTTC. Translating it yields CASGPGLAASYEQYF.

Note on this clone: The junction departs from germline at one end; a sequencing error may be responsible. The chain links TRBV19 to TRBJ1-5, with a weak D call TRBD1 (6 bases). The CDR3 contains 18 residues. Germline CDR1 and CDR2: LNHDA and SQIVND (reference sequence). The CDR3 sequence is CANSTDRDTKYSNQPQHF. The DNA of the CDR3 is TGTGCCAATAGTACGGACCGGGACACCAAATATAGCAATCAGCCCCAGCATTTT.

In this sample, this clone turned up a few times. The chain couples TRBV7-8 to TRBJ2-7; 15 positions match TRBD2. The CDR3 length is 19 residues. Germline CDR1 reads SGHVS; CDR2 reads FQNEAQ. The J segment lost 6 bases and the V segment lost 5 bases, leaving 17 bases of the junction unmatched. The CDR3 sequence is CASSRTSGRAGVLLSEQYF. Here the CDR3 DNA reads TGTGCCAGCAGCCGGACTAGCGGGAGGGCGGGGGTCTTGCTATCCGAGCAGTACTTC.

CDR3 region: CASLSQGNPYEQYF. CDR3 in DNA: TGTGCCAGCCTGAGCCAGGGGAATCCCTACGAGCAGTACTTC. The chain couples TRBV5-4 to TRBJ2-7; a possible D gene is TRBD1 (6 bases). With 7 bases removed from V and 2 bases from J, the gap between germline ends came to 16 bases. This CDR3 comprises 14 residues. From germline, CDR1 is SGHNT and CDR2 YYREEE (reference sequence).

This chain uses TRBV29-1 with TRBJ2-7; D possibly corresponds to TRBD1 (5 bases). Per germline, CDR1 SQVTM and CDR2 ANQGSEA. The CDR3 totals 12 residues. Trimming pared 3 bases from V and 3 bases from J, leaving 9 bases between. This CDR3 is CSVDTGSYEQYF. DNA of the CDR3: TGCAGCGTTGATACAGGAAGCTACGAGCAGTACTTC.

The rearrangement links TRBV7-2 to TRBJ2-2, with D perhaps TRBD2 (5 bases). CDR1 and CDR2 (germline): SGHTA, FQGNSA. The CDR3 loop spans 15 amino acids. Trimming shortened V by 2 bases and J by 5 bases, and 12 bases separated the two germline ends. This chain's CDR3 is CASSLKAAETGELFF. DNA of the CDR3: TGTGCCAGCAGCTTAAAGGCAGCGGAAACCGGGGAGCTGTTTTTT.

In this sample, this clone turned up a few times. The V call is TRBV2, the J call TRBJ2-7, with a tentative D call TRBD1 (5 bases). Germline V lookup: CDR1 SNHLY, CDR2 FYNNEI. The CDR3 has 13 residues. Trimming removed 0 bases from V and 2 bases from J, with 5 bases in between. The CDR3 is CASSEAGPYEQYF. DNA of the CDR3: TGTGCCAGCAGTGAAGCGGGGCCCTACGAGCAGTACTTC.

Only one count was recorded for this clone. V gene TRBV4-2 combines with J gene TRBJ2-2; 9 bases are shared with TRBD2. Germline CDR1 reads LGHNA; CDR2 reads YNFKEQ. V shed 0 bases, J shed 7 bases, and the junction held 0 bases outside the gene matches. The CDR3 has 14 residues. CDR3 residues: CASSQERGGGELFF. The DNA for the CDR3 is TGTGCCAGCAGCCAAGAGCGGGGGGGCGGGGAGCTGTTTTTT.

The chain combines TRBV5-1 with TRBJ2-1; no clear D. The V gene lost 0 bases and the J gene lost 5 bases, with 9 bases spanning the gap. CDR1 is SGHRS, CDR2 YFSETQ, per germline. This CDR3 spans 14 amino acids. The CDR3 is CASSLGVSDNEQFF. CDR3 in DNA: TGCGCCAGCAGCTTGGGAGTGAGTGACAATGAGCAGTTCTTC.

J is TRBJ1-2 and V is TRBV5-1; 7 bases map to TRBD1. Germline V gene data show CDR1 as SGHRS and CDR2 as YFSETQ. The V and J ends lost 5 bases and 4 bases, in that order; junction bases with no gene match: 11. The CDR3 contains 15 residues. CDR3 protein: CASSYTNRDSYGYTF. For the CDR3, the DNA is TGCGCCAGCAGTTATACTAACCGGGACAGCTATGGCTACACCTTC.

V and J are TRBV4-1 and TRBJ2-4, with TRBD2 matching over 14 bases. Germline trimming cut 2 bases from V and 5 bases from J; bases unmatched to any gene: 8. CDR3 length: 18 residues. Germline-derived CDR1 and CDR2 are MGHRA and YSYEKL. CDR3 in DNA: TGCGCCAGCAGCCAACCGACTAGCGGGAGGGGTTACCAAAACATTCAGTACTTC. Protein: CASSQPTSGRGYQNIQYF.

This clone has a single count. This chain connects TRBV4-3 to TRBJ1-1; D is possibly TRBD1 (6 bases). CDR1 and CDR2 (germline): LGHNA, YSLEER. The CDR3 is 14 residues long. V shed 2 bases and J shed 5 bases, with 12 bases lying between them. The CDR3 bases are TGCGCCAGCAGCCAATCCTGGACAGCGACTGAAGCTTTCTTT. This sequence encodes CASSQSWTATEAFF.

V gene TRBV7-2 combines with J gene TRBJ2-5, with D possibly TRBD2 on 5 matching bases. In germline, CDR1 is SGHTA, CDR2 FQGNSA. This CDR3 has 14 residues. V was clipped by 1 base and J by 5 bases, with 11 bases between them. CDR3 protein: CASSLDPGGETQYF. The CDR3 DNA reads TGTGCCAGCAGCTTAGACCCAGGCGGGGAGACCCAGTACTTC.

The chain uses TRBV13 and TRBJ1-2; D is unclear. The CDR3 is 13 residues long. Looked up from germline, CDR1 is PRHDT and CDR2 is FYEKMQ (reference sequence). V was pared by 0 bases and J by 5 bases, with 7 bases between. CDR3 amino acids: CASSLGTAYGYTF. The CDR3 nucleotides read TGTGCCAGCAGCTTAGGCACAGCTTATGGCTACACCTTC.

V is TRBV2 and J is TRBJ1-1, with 12 bases aligning to TRBD1. This CDR3 contains 17 residues. The V gene end was trimmed by 6 bases and the J gene end by 5 bases; junction bases not matched to a gene: 13. Germline CDR1 reads SNHLY; CDR2 reads FYNNEI. DNA of the CDR3: TGTGCCAGCAGCCACCGGGACAGGGGGCTAAGGAGGACTGAAGCTTTCTTT. Residues: CASSHRDRGLRRTEAFF.

The chain recombines TRBV5-4 with TRBJ1-2; tentative D call: TRBD1 (6 bases). The germline CDR1 and CDR2 sequences are SGHNT and YYREEE (reference sequence). V dropped 4 bases and J dropped 2 bases, with 18 bases sitting between them. CDR3 length equals 16 residues. CDR3 loop: CASSPEGDRLNYGYTF. CDR3 DNA: TGTGCCAGCAGCCCCGAGGGGGACCGTCTGAACTATGGCTACACCTTC. Together with reference TRBV5-4 and TRBJ1-2, the CDR3 gives the full variable domain: ETGVTQSPTHLIKTRGQQVTLRCSSQSGHNTVSWYQQALGQGPQFIFQYYREEENGRGNFPPRFSGLQFPNYSSELNVNALELDDSALYLCASSPEGDRLNYGYTFGSGTRLTVV.

A few counts support this clone. This rearrangement joins TRBV6-5 to TRBJ2-7, with 8 bases lining up with TRBD1. The V and J ends lost 2 bases and 3 bases, in that order; junction bases with no gene match: 6. Looked up from germline, CDR1 is MNHEY and CDR2 is SVGAGI. The CDR3 totals 15 residues. The CDR3 nucleotides are TGTGCCAGCAGTTACCCCGGCAGGGGGCTCTACGAGCAGTACTTC. This gives the protein CASSYPGRGLYEQYF.